This T cell receptor (beta chain) was sequenced in a study of blood T cell repertoires in COVID-19. Study background: Sites across the United States, Italy and Spain contributed samples from acute and convalescent COVID-19.

CDR3 length: 14 amino acids. J was trimmed by 4 bases and V by 7 bases; bases with no gene match: 7. In germline, CDR1 is LNHDA, CDR2 SQIVND (reference sequence). The table came from immunoSEQ multiplex PCR; TCRdb's copy has only in-frame clones and leaves some out. The sample holds about 110,000 clones; 85% to 90% are singletons and the top ten take approximately 3.5%. This clonotype originated in a woman aged 45-65 years with acute or convalescent COVID-19. The rearrangement links TRBV19 to TRBJ1-3; 7 nucleotides align to TRBD1. The specimen sequenced was peripheral blood. Here the CDR3 reads CASKVQGQGNTIYF. DNA for the CDR3: TGTGCCAGTAAGGTACAGGGGCAAGGAAACACCATATATTTT.